The following is a T cell receptor (beta chain) sequence with its context. The specificity of this receptor is unknown. No much larger clonotype is one base removed from it; base qualities were not supplied. This specimen's time point label, per the study, means: newly diagnosed GD, antithyroid drugs for less than 3 months. For both TCR sequencing and RNA sequencing, RNA was extracted from PBMCs in TRIzol. Graves' disease was diagnosed according to American Thyroid Association guidelines. Patients were recruited from an endocrinology department in Xi'an, China. From each patient, around 9 milliliters of peripheral blood was collected into an EDTA anticoagulant tube. Ficoll Paque Plus density gradient separation was used to isolate PBMCs, and no further T cell sorting was performed. An Agilent 2100 Bioanalyzer and agarose gel were used to check RNA quality, while a NanoDrop 2000 measured RNA concentration.

Per the germline V gene, SGHTA is the CDR1 and FQGNSA is the CDR2. Trimming takes 1 base off V and 9 bases off J; junction bases not matched to a gene: 2. Including cysteine and phenylalanine, the CDR3 has 14 amino acids. Only CDR3 DNA remains: 42 bases, in frame from the first base. The protocol used for the library was multiplex PCR. Sequencing was carried out with an Illumina HiSeq 4000. TCR beta libraries were built with iRepertoire HTBI primers and Arm-PCR amplification of CDR3 regions. Before sequencing, the PCR products went through gel purification. As for the original processing: Gene usage analysis of CDR3 amino acid clonotypes used the approximately 62 TRBV and some 15 TRBJ segments found across samples. Filtered high-quality paired reads were merged into contigs using COPE and FqMerger. BLAST was used to align contigs to the IMGT TRBV, TRBD and TRBJ reference genes, and CDR3 was defined following IMGT. Clonotypes above 0.1% frequency were classified as highly expanded clones. Shannon entropy served as the measure of repertoire diversity, while the Gini coefficient captured V-J evenness. Clonotypes shared by more than one individual were considered public. The public sequencing data were trimmed at Q25 with fastp and processed into clonotypes with MiXCR by TCRdb, which kept only in-frame beta chains. Rows with a matching CDR3 protein are joined into one entry that keeps the most common DNA and genes. These V and J calls derive from TCRdb rather than the authors' analysis. The sample table lists around 400,000 distinct CDR3 sequences, less than 20% of them with a count of one. The ten largest clones capture 22% of the sample.

These data are taken from a study of regulatory T cells in long-lasting Graves disease listed by TCRdb under 2021. Regarding the complete study: In the newly diagnosed Graves' disease group, patients had been taking antithyroid drugs for less than 3 months. A total of approximately 35 samples underwent TCR sequencing: some 13 from persistent and about 20 from newly diagnosed Graves' disease patients. This study used TCR sequencing and RNA sequencing of peripheral blood to compare persistent Graves' disease patients against newly diagnosed Graves' disease patients. The study was conducted in China and was registered as a clinical trial. What the work shows at the level of the full study, not this receptor alone: Persistent Graves' disease patients showed lower TCR Shannon entropy and fewer highly expanded clones than newly diagnosed patients, suggesting clonal expansion. Preferential use of TRBV28, TRBJ1-2 and TRBJ2-5 was observed in persistent disease, whereas TRBV20-1 and TRBJ2-1 were favored in newly diagnosed disease. Sequencing and analysis were limited to the TCR beta chain. The study examined only peripheral blood because the primary lesion, thyroid tissue, could not be accessed. Patients with persistent disease shared more public clonotypes (approximately 2,500) than newly diagnosed patients did (more than 900). The authors acknowledged the small sample size as a limitation that may reduce accuracy.

This material consisted of peripheral blood mononuclear cells (PBMCs), taken at new diagnosis, from a patient treated with antithyroid drugs. The TCR was taken from a female donor with Graves disease. The sequence links TRBV7-2 to TRBJ2-5; 13 middle bases align to TRBD2. The encoded CDR3 is CASSLGTSGGSQYF. The nucleotides are TGTGCCAGCAGCTTAGGGACTAGCGGGGGTTCCCAGTACTTC.